This T cell receptor beta chain came from a study of vaccination effects on CD4 cells after COVID-19. Study-wide context: The participants, recipients of two vaccine doses, got either BNT162b2 or mRNA-1273.

CD4+ T cells specific for antigen were expanded with viral peptide pools by the ViraFEST assay before sequencing. Culture lasted roughly eleven days before CD4+ T cell isolation. A positive SARS-CoV-2 PCR test fell between March and December 2020. Replacing half the medium with IL-2 medium was done on days 3 and 7. In regard to this clone: What it binds is not known.

TCRdb's table, derived via immunoSEQ multiplex PCR, lists solely in-frame clones and lacks some. The repertoire holds roughly 25,000 clones, approximately 78% seen once, with roughly a sixth in the top ten. CDR1 is MNHEY and CDR2 is SVGAGI in the germline V gene. Between the trimmed V and J ends, which lost 0 bases and 5 bases, there was a span of 10 bases. This CDR3 spans 15 amino acids. The gene calls are TRBV6-5 and TRBJ1-4; TRBD1 might be the D (6 bases). The TCR comes from a human donor who had a prior SARS-CoV-2 infection. This specimen consisted of CD4+ T cells from PBMCs cultured with HCoV-NL63 spike peptides, obtained before COVID-19 vaccination. The CDR3 loop is CASSYSIGGNEKLFF. CDR3 sequence (DNA): TGTGCCAGCAGTTACTCGATAGGGGGAAATGAAAAACTGTTTTTT.